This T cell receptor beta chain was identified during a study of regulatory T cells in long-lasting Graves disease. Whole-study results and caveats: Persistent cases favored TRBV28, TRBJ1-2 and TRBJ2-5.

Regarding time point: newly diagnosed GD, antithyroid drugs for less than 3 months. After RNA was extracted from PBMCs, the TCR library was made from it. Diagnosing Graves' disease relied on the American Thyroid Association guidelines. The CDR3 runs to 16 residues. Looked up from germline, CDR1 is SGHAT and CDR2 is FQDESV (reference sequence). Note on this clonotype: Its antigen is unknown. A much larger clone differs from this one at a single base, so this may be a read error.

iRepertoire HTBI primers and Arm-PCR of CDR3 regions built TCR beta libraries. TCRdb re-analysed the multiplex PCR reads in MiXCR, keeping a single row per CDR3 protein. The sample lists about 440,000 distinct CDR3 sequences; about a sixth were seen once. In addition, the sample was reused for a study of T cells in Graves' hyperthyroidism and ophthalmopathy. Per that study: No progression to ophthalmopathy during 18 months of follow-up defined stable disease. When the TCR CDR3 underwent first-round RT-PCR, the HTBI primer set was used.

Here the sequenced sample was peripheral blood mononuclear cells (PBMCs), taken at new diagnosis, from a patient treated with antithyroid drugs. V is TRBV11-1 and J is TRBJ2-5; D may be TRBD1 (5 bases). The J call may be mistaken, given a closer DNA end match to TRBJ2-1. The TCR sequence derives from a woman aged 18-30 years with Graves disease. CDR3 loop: CASSLLGSQGQETQFF. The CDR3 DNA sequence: TGTGCCAGCAGCTTACTGGGTTCTCAGGGTCAGGAGACCCAGTTCTTC.